The TCR beta chain under discussion was sequenced for a study of beta chain features in type 1 diabetes. Study-wide results and caveats: Junctions at VDJ sites from type 1 diabetes patients had fewer insertions and more deletions. Compared to healthy donors, patients appeared to have naive, central memory and Treg TCRB repertoires that were more alike.

This clone was seen a few times. Its antigen is not identified. The V and J ends lost 1 base and 3 bases, in that order; junction bases with no gene match: 6. This CDR3 region has 16 residues. Germline assignment: CDR1 KGHSH and CDR2 LQKENI. Sequenced material consisted of expressed TCRB transcripts (all of the isolated RNA was reverse transcribed). Naive, central memory and regulatory T cell samples averaged roughly 3.5 million immunoSEQ reads each. Profiling relied on immunoSEQ multiplex PCR, and the TCRdb table lists in-frame clones only, not all of them. Of fewer than 350,000 clones in the sample, roughly 8% are singletons; the top ten hold 0.9% to 1.2%.

The chain has TRBV18 and TRBJ2-5, with 9 bases that match TRBD2. The clonotype originates from a woman between 18 and 30 years old in good health. The sequenced material came from central memory CD4+ T cells from blood. CDR3 nucleotides: TGTGCCAGCTCACCACGGGTAGCGGGGGCAGAAGAGACCCAGTACTTC. Its protein is CASSPRVAGAEETQYF.